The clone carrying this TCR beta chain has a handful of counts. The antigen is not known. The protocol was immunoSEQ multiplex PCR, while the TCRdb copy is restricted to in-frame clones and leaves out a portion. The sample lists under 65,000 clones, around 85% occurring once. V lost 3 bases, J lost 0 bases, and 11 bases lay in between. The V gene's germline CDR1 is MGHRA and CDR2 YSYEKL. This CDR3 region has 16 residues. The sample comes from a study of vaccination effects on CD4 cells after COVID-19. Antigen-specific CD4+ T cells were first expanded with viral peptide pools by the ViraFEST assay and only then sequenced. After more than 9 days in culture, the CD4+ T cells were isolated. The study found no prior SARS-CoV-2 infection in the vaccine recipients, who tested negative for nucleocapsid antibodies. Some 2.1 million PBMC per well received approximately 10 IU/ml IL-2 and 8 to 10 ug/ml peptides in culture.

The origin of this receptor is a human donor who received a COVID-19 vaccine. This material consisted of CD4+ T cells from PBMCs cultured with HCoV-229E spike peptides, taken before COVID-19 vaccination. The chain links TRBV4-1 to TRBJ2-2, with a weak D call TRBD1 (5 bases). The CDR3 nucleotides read TGCGCCAGCAGCCAGGTAGACAGCCCGAACACCGGGGAGCTGTTTTTT. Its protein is CASSQVDSPNTGELFF.